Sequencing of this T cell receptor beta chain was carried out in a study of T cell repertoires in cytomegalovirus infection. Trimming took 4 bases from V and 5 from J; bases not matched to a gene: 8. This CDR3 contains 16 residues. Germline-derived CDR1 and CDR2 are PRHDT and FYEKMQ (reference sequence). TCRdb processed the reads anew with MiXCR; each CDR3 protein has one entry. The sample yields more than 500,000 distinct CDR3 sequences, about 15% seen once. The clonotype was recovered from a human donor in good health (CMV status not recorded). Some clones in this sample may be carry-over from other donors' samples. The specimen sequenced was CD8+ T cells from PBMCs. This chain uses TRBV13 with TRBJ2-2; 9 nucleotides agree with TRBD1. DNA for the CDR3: TGTGCCAGCAGCTGGGGGACAGGGCAGTGGACCGGGGAGCTGTTTTTT. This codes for CASSWGTGQWTGELFF.